The present T cell receptor (beta chain) was sequenced within a study of T-cell memory formation after mild COVID-19. The wider study: The two donors had largely donor-specific TCR clusters. Overall study findings and caveats: Contracting CD8+ clones were enriched in EMRA, CD4+ mainly in CM and EM. Cross-reactive memory appears to have joined, as suggested by some responding clones showing up in pre-infection memory.

This clonotype was recorded a few times. Its antigen is as yet unknown. Constant-segment primers and 5'RACE yielded cDNA libraries for TCR alpha and TCR beta, each carrying sample barcodes and UMIs. MiXCR, applied by TCRdb to the 5' RACE reads, yields one record per CDR3 protein. The data contain 200,000 to 250,000 distinct CDR3 sequences, 9.4% of them seen just once; the ten biggest clones take up 22%. Per germline, CDR1 MRHNA and CDR2 SNTAGT. There are 17 residues in the CDR3. V was pared by 6 bases and J by 1 base, with 5 bases of the junction left unmatched. The chain uses TRBV6-4 and TRBJ2-3; 15 positions match TRBD2. This TCR was recovered from a man between 18 and 29 years old who had mild COVID-19 (a few samples of this study predate the infection). Cell type and time point are not known. Sequencing used PBMCs or a T cell subset sorted from them (not recorded which). The CDR3 DNA follows: TGTGCCAGCAGCCGGACTAGCGGGGGGGCAGGCACAGATACGCAGTATTTT. Its translation is CASSRTSGGAGTDTQYF.